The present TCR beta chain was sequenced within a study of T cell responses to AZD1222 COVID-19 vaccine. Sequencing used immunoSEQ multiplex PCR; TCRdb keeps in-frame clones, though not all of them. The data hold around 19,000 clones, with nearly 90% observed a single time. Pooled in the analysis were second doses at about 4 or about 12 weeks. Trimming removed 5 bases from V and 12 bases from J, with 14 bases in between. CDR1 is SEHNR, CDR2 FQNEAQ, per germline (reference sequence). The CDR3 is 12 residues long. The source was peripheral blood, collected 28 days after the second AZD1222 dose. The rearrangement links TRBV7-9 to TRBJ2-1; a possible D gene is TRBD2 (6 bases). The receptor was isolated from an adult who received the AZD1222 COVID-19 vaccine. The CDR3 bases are TGTGCCAGCAGCCGAGGCGGGGAGAGGCAGTTCTTC. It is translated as CASSRGGERQFF.